The 10 T cell receptor beta chains listed next were all sequenced from one sample in a study of CD8+CD57+ T cells in acquired aplastic anemia. TCR beta VDJ and CDR3 profiles were obtained from a genomic DNA template. MiXCR, run by TCRdb on the reads, gives a single entry per CDR3 protein. The repertoire holds fewer than 200,000 distinct CDR3 sequences, with over 55% as singletons. It was patients with CD8+CD57+ cell expansion by flow cytometry who were chosen for sequencing. The sequenced sample consisted of sorted CD4+, CD8+, or CD8+CD57+ T cells (not recorded which) from PBMCs. The receptors were sampled from a human donor with aplastic anemia.

On this clonotype itself: At one end, the junction sequence differs from germline, possibly due to a read error. The chain is built from TRBV10-2 and TRBJ2-7; 7 bases are shared with TRBD2. The CDR3 length is 13 residues. Looked up from germline, CDR1 is WSHSY and CDR2 is SAAADI. CDR3 in DNA: TGTGCCAGCAGCAGAGACGGGGGAGGGGAGCAGTACTTC. This translates into CASSRDGGGEQYF.

The chain couples TRBV6-4 to TRBJ2-7; 7 nucleotides line up with TRBD2. The CDR3 has 12 residues. Germline CDR1 MRHNA, CDR2 SNTAGT. V lost 5 bases and J lost 7; bases outside the gene matches: 5. The CDR3 spells CASSYRGEEQYF. The CDR3 DNA sequence: TGTGCCAGCAGTTACCGGGGGGAGGAGCAGTACTTC.

A note on this clonotype: Sequence at one end of the junction differs from germline and may be a read error. The rearrangement uses TRBV9 and TRBJ2-5; weak D call: TRBD2 (5 bases). Germline CDR1 SGDLS, CDR2 YYNGEE. The CDR3 is 13 residues long. CDR3 in DNA: TGTGCCAGCAGCGTAGGGCGGGCGAAGACTCAGTACTTC. Translating gives CASSVGRAKTQYF. Full variable domain (remainder filled in from reference TRBV9 and TRBJ2-5): DSGVTQTPKHLITATGQRVTLRCSPRSGDLSVYWYQQSLDQGLQFLIQYYNGEERAKGNILERFSAQQFPDLHSELNLSSLELGDSALYFCASSVGRAKTQYFGPGTRLLVL.

V gene TRBV15 combines with J gene TRBJ1-2; D might be TRBD1 (6 bases). Germline V CDR1 and CDR2: LNHNV, YYDKDF (reference sequence). The CDR3 has 16 amino acids. Trimming removed 0 bases from V and 7 bases from J, with 18 bases in between. The CDR3 loop is CATSREQGPLNGGYTF. The CDR3 DNA follows: TGTGCCACCAGCAGAGAACAGGGACCCTTAAATGGTGGCTACACCTTC.

The V call is TRBV25-1, the J call TRBJ1-4, with unresolved D. Germline values: CDR1 MGHDK, CDR2 SYGVNS. V was clipped by 1 base and J by 6 bases, with 15 bases between them. CDR3 length: 16 residues. As DNA, the CDR3 is TGTGCCAGCAGTGAATCCGCAGGTTCCACTGATGAAAAACTGTTTTTT. Protein product: CASSESAGSTDEKLFF.

This chain links TRBV9 with TRBJ1-1; maybe TRBD1 (6 bases). Trimming pared 2 bases from V and 5 bases from J, leaving 10 bases between. Germline loops: CDR1 SGDLS, CDR2 YYNGEE. The CDR3 totals 13 residues. DNA for the CDR3: TGTGCCAGCAGCGTTGGGGGCTTGACTGAAGCTTTCTTT. This gives the protein CASSVGGLTEAFF.

The V call is TRBV7-9, the J call TRBJ1-6; possible D gene TRBD1, 6 bases. CDR1 and CDR2 (germline): SEHNR, FQNEAQ (reference sequence). This CDR3 contains 15 residues. Trimming pared 1 base from V and 7 bases from J, leaving 11 bases between. The CDR3 here is CASSLVDTGNSPLHF. CDR3 nucleotides: TGTGCCAGCAGCTTAGTGGACACAGGGAATTCACCCCTCCACTTT.

Worth noting for this clonotype: No conserved phenylalanine or tryptophan ends this CDR3, so it is likely a read error. The V call is TRBV15, the J call TRBJ1-6, with TRBD1 as a possible D gene (6 bases). Per the germline V gene, CDR1 is LNHNV and CDR2 is YYDKDF (reference sequence). The CDR3 totals 14 residues. The CDR3 sequence is CATSRDNYNSPLHL. The CDR3 bases are TGTGCCACCAGTAGGGACAATTATAACTCACCCCTCCACCTT.

This clonotype has a handful of counts. At one of its ends the junction is not consistent with the germline gene, which may arise from a read error. This rearrangement joins TRBV7-6 to TRBJ2-5; D is unresolved. The CDR3 totals 13 residues. Per germline, CDR1 SGHVS and CDR2 FNYEAQ. The DNA for the CDR3 is TGTGCCAGCAGCTTAAACTATCAAGAGAGCCAGTACTTC. It yields the protein CASSLNYQESQYF.

The rearrangement links TRBV14 to TRBJ2-7; 8 nucleotides line up with TRBD2. CDR3 length equals 14 residues. Looked up from germline, CDR1 is SGHDN and CDR2 is FVKESK. Germline trimming cut 0 bases from V and 3 bases from J; bases unmatched to any gene: 1. CDR3 loop: CASSQDSGSYEQYF. CDR3 DNA sequence: TGTGCCAGCAGCCAAGACAGCGGGAGCTACGAGCAGTACTTC.